Given below is one TCR beta chain in context. What it recognizes is unknown. The naive CD8 population came from CD45RO-negative cells selected for CCR7, without terminally differentiated effector memory CD45RA+ cells. Sequencing was performed with immunoSEQ multiplex PCR; in TCRdb, only in-frame clones are kept and a portion is missing. The sample lists about 600,000 clones, about 95% occurring once. The data originate from a study of shared clonotypes between healthy human individuals. Broader study findings: Naive CD4 clonotype sharing across several donors was about 5%. Non-shared clonotypes displayed generation probabilities falling below those of clonotypes present in all four donors.

Germline V gene sequence: CDR1 LNHNV, CDR2 YYDKDF (reference sequence). The CDR3 sequence is 17 residues long. The V and J ends lost 3 bases and 3 bases respectively, with 18 bases between them. The source material was naive CD8+ T cells sorted from blood. The origin of this receptor is a woman aged 30 to 39 in good health. J is TRBJ1-5 and V is TRBV15, with D possibly matching TRBD1 (6 bases). The CDR3 DNA reads as TGTGCCACCAGCAGGGAGAAGAGGGGGATGACCAATCAGCCCCAGCATTTT. Translating it yields CATSREKRGMTNQPQHF.